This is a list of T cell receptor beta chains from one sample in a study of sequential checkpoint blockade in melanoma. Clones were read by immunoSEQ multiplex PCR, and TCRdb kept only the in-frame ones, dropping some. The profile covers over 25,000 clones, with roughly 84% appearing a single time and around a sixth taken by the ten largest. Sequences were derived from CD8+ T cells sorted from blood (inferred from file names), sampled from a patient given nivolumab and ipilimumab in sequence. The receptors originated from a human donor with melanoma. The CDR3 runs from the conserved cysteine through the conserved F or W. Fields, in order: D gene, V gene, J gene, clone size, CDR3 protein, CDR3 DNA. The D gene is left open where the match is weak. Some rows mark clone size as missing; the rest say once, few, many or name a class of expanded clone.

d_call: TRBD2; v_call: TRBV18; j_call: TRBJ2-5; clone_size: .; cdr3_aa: CASSEGLAGEGAQETQYF; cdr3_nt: TGTGCCAGCTCGGAGGGACTAGCGGGAGAAGGGGCCCAAGAGACCCAGTACTTC
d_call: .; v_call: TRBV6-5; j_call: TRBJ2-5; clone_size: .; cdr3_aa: CASSYDSEETQYF; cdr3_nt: TGTGCCAGCAGTTACGACAGCGAAGAGACCCAGTACTTC
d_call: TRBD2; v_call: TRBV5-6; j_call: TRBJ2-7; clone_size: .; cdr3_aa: CASSFPGLAYEQYF; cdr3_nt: TGTGCCAGCAGCTTTCCGGGACTAGCCTACGAGCAGTACTTC
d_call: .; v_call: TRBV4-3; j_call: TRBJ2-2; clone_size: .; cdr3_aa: CASSQVLLEMNTGELFF; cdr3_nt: TGCGCCAGCAGCCAAGTGTTACTTGAGATGAACACCGGGGAGCTGTTTTTT
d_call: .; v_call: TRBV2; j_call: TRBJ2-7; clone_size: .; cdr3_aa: CASSDSNSYEQYF; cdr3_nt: TGTGCCAGCAGTGATAGCAATTCCTACGAGCAGTACTTC
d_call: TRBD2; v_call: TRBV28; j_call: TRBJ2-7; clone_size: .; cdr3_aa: CASSLLAGGGEQYF; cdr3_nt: TGTGCCAGCAGCTTACTAGCGGGAGGAGGGGAGCAGTACTTC
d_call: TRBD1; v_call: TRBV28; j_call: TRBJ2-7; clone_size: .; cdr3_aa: CASIRGLNSYEQYF; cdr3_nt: TGTGCCAGCATCAGGGGGCTCAACTCCTACGAGCAGTACTTC
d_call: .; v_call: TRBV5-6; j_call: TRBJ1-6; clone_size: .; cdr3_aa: CASSLEPGGDSPLHF; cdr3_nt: TGTGCCAGCAGCTTGGAGCCGGGGGGAGATTCACCCCTCCACTTT
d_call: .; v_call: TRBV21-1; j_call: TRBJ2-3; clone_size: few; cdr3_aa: CASRVAASTDTQYF; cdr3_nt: TGTGCCAGCAGAGTAGCGGCTAGCACAGATACGCAGTATTTT
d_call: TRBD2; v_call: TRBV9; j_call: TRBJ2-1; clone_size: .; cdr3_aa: CASSLLMGLAVNEQFF; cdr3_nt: TGTGCCAGCAGCCTCCTTATGGGGCTAGCGGTCAATGAGCAGTTCTTC
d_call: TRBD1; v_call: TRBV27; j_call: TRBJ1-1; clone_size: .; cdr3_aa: CASSIKTGWRTEAFF; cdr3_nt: TGTGCCAGCAGTATCAAGACAGGGTGGAGAACTGAAGCTTTCTTT
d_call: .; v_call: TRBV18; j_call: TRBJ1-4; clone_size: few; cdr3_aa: CASSPEVQGIQEKLFF; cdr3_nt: TGTGCCAGCTCACCTGAGGTGCAGGGGATTCAGGAAAAACTGTTTTTT
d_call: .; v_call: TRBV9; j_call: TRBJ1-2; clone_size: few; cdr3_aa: CASSVATGTNYGYTF; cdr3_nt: TGTGCCAGCAGCGTAGCTACAGGGACTAACTATGGCTACACCTTC
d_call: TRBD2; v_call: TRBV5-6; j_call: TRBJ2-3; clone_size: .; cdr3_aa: CASSSGTSGDTQYF; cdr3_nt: TGTGCCAGCAGCTCCGGGACTAGCGGGGATACGCAGTATTTT
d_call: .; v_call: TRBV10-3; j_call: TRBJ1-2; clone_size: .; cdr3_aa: CAINTDTYGYTF; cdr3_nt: TGTGCCATCAACACCGACACCTATGGCTACACCTTC
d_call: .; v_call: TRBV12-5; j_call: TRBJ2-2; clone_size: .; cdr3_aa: CASAGEGPGELFF; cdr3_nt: TGTGCTAGTGCCGGTGAGGGCCCCGGGGAGCTGTTTTTT
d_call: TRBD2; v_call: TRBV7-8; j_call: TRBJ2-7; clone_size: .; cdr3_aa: CASSARGGNYYEQYF; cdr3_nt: TGTGCCAGCAGCGCGCGGGGGGGGAATTACTACGAGCAGTACTTC
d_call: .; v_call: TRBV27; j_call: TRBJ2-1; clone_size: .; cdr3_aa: CASSLPRQLNEQFF; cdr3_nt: TGTGCCAGCAGTTTACCGAGGCAGCTGAATGAGCAGTTCTTC
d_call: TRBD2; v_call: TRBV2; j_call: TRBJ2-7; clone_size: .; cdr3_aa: CASLGEGTTYEQYF; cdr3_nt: TGTGCCAGCTTAGGGGAGGGTACCACCTACGAGCAGTACTTC
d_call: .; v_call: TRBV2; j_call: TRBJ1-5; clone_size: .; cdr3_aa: CASSDPGGNQPQHF; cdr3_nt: TGTGCCAGCAGTGACCCGGGGGGCAATCAGCCCCAGCATTTT
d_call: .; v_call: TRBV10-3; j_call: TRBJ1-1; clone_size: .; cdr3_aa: CAISKLQGFENTEAFF; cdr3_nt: TGTGCCATCAGTAAACTACAGGGATTCGAGAACACTGAAGCTTTCTTT
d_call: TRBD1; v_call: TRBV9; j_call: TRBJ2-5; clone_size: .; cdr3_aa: CASSVMTGAGQYF; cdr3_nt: TGTGCCAGCAGCGTAATGACAGGGGCAGGGCAGTACTTC
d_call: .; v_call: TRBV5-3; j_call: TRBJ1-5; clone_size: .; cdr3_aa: CARSRVGGRHQPQHF; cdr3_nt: TGTGCCAGAAGCAGGGTGGGGGGGCGACATCAGCCCCAGCATTTT
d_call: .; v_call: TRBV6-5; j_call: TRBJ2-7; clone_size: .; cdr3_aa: CASSYSSSYEQYF; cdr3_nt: TGTGCCAGCAGTTACTCGTCCAGCTACGAGCAGTACTTC
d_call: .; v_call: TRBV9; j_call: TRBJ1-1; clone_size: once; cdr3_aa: CASSVASGLNTEAFF; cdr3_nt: TGTGCCAGCAGCGTAGCTTCAGGGTTGAACACTGAAGCTTTCTTT
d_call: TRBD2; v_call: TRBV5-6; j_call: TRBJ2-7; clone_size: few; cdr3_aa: CASSMPSGVSYEQYF; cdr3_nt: TGTGCCAGCAGCATGCCTAGCGGGGTCTCCTACGAGCAGTACTTC
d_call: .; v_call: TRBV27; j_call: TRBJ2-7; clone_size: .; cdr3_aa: CASMGGAYEQYF; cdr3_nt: TGTGCCAGCATGGGGGGGGCATACGAGCAGTACTTC
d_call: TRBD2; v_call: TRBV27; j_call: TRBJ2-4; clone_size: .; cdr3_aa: CASNVPGGKNIQYF; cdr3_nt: TGTGCCAGCAATGTCCCGGGGGGTAAAAACATTCAGTACTTC
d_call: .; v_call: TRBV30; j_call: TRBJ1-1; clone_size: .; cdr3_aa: CAWSVPPGRVAEAFF; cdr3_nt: TGTGCCTGGAGTGTACCCCCGGGGAGGGTCGCTGAAGCTTTCTTT
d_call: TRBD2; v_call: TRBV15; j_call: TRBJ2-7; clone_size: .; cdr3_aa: CATGLGSSYEQYF; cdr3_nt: TGTGCCACCGGACTAGGGAGCTCCTACGAGCAGTACTTC
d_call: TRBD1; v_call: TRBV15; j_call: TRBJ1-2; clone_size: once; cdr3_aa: CATSKGASLNYGYTF; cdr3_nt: TGTGCCACCAGCAAGGGGGCCTCCCTTAACTATGGCTACACCTTC
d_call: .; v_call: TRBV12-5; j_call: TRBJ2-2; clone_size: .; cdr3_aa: CASGLVIAGGPGELFF; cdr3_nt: TGTGCTAGTGGTTTGGTAATTGCCGGGGGGCCCGGGGAGCTGTTTTTT
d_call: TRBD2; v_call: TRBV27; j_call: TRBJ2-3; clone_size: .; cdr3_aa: CASSSLAGTDTQYF; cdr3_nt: TGTGCCAGCAGTTCATTAGCGGGGACAGATACGCAGTATTTT
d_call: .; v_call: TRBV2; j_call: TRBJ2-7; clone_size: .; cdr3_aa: CASRSRAYEQYF; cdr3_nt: TGTGCCAGCAGATCCCGGGCCTACGAGCAGTACTTC
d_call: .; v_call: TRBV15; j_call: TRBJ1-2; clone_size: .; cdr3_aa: CATSRDDFYGYTF; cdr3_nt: TGTGCCACCAGCAGAGATGACTTCTATGGCTACACCTTC
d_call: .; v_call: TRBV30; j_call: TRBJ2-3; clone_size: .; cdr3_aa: CAWRRAVTSTDTQYF; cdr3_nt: TGTGCCTGGAGGAGGGCGGTAACTAGCACAGATACGCAGTATTTT
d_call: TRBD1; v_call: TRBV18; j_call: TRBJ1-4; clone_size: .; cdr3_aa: CASSRGQVTVRLNEKLFF; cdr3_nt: TGTGCCAGCTCACGGGGACAGGTGACAGTAAGACTAAATGAAAAACTGTTTTTT
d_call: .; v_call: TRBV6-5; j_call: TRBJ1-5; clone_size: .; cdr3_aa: CASSYSHGGRDQPQHF; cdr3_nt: TGTGCCAGCAGTTACTCCCACGGGGGGCGGGATCAGCCCCAGCATTTT
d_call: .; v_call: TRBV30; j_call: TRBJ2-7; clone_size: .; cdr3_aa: CAWKDTGTYEQYF; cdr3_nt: TGTGCCTGGAAAGATACAGGAACCTACGAGCAGTACTTC